Listed below are T cell receptor beta chains from one sample, sequenced in a study of OX40 agonist ivuxolimab in advanced cancers. Sequencing used immunoSEQ multiplex PCR; TCRdb keeps in-frame clones, though not all of them. The repertoire holds around 62,000 clones, with roughly 87% as singletons. The specimen was CD4+ or CD8+ T cells sorted from blood, collected in a trial of the OX40 agonist ivuxolimab. Every receptor here comes from an adult with an advanced solid tumor such as melanoma, head and neck, liver or kidney cancer. Each CDR3 is given with its conserved first and last residue. A D gene is named only where the DNA matches it firmly. A row's size may be missing; if present it is once, few, many or a size class.

d_call	v_call	clone_size	j_call	cdr3_nt	cdr3_aa
-	TRBV9	-	TRBJ1-1	TGTGCCAGCAGCGCCGACAATTTTGGCACTGAAGCTTTCTTT	CASSADNFGTEAFF
-	TRBV29-1	-	TRBJ2-6	TGCAGCGTTGGGGCGCGGGACAGCAGCTCTGGGGCCAACGTCCTGACTTTC	CSVGARDSSSGANVLTF
-	TRBV25-1	-	TRBJ1-5	TGTGCCAGCAGTGAATCCGGGGGCCGAGGGGATCAGCCCCAGCATTTT	CASSESGGRGDQPQHF
-	TRBV5-5	few	TRBJ1-3	TGTGCCAGCAGCTTACTTGGGGGCTCTGGAAACACCATATATTTT	CASSLLGGSGNTIYF
-	TRBV6-1	-	TRBJ2-7	TGTGCCAGCAGTTACACCTACGAGCAGTACTTC	CASSYTYEQYF
TRBD1	TRBV5-1	-	TRBJ1-1	TGCGCCAGCAGCTTGGTGGGGGACAGGGCCACTGAAGCTTTCTTT	CASSLVGDRATEAFF
TRBD1	TRBV25-1	once	TRBJ1-4	TGTGCCAGCAGTGGCGGGACAGGGTTTGAAAAACTGTTTTTT	CASSGGTGFEKLFF
TRBD1	TRBV7-6	-	TRBJ1-2	TGTGCCAGCAGCCCAGGACAGGGTACCTATGGCTACACCTTC	CASSPGQGTYGYTF
TRBD1	TRBV5-1	-	TRBJ2-1	TGCGCCAGCAGCCCAGGGGGCGGAGGTTCTGAATACAATGAGCAGTTCTTC	CASSPGGGGSEYNEQFF
TRBD1	TRBV7-2	-	TRBJ1-2	TGTGCCAGCAGCTCGACAGGGGTCAATGGCTACACCTTC	CASSSTGVNGYTF
TRBD1	TRBV5-1	-	TRBJ1-2	TGCGCCAGCAGCTTTGGAGACAGGGACTATGGCTACACCTTC	CASSFGDRDYGYTF
TRBD1	TRBV2	once	TRBJ1-1	TGTGCCAGCGGTGACAGGGCGGGGACTGAAGCTTTCTTT	CASGDRAGTEAFF
TRBD1	TRBV6-5	-	TRBJ1-1	TGTGCCAGCAACCAGGGACAGGTATTCACTGAAGCTTTCTTT	CASNQGQVFTEAFF
TRBD2	TRBV10-2	-	TRBJ2-1	TGCGCCAGCAGTAGTAGCGGGGGGGATAATGAGCAGTTCTTC	CASSSSGGDNEQFF
-	TRBV27	-	TRBJ2-5	TGTGCCAGCAGTCCGACCCGGGACGCTAGAGAGACCCAGTACTTC	CASSPTRDARETQYF
-	TRBV27	-	TRBJ2-3	TGTGCCAGCAGTCGAATTGGCACAGATACGCAGTATTTT	CASSRIGTDTQYF
-	TRBV5-1	-	TRBJ1-1	TGCGCCAGCAGCTTGGATGGCAGGCCGAACACTGAAGCTTTCTTT	CASSLDGRPNTEAFF
TRBD2	TRBV2	-	TRBJ2-1	TGTGCCAGCAGTGGAGGACTAGCGGGGGGGCTTGGGGCCAATGAGCAGTTCTTC	CASSGGLAGGLGANEQFF
-	TRBV7-3	-	TRBJ2-7	TGTGCCAGCAGCTCGAGCTCCTACGAGCAGTACTTC	CASSSSSYEQYF
-	TRBV5-1	-	TRBJ1-5	TGCGCCAGCAGCTTGGAGGCAGGGAGTACTCAGCCCCAGCATTTT	CASSLEAGSTQPQHF
TRBD1	TRBV2	-	TRBJ2-5	TGTGCCAGCAGGGACAGGGGGCAAGAGACCCAGTACTTC	CASRDRGQETQYF
-	TRBV5-1	many	TRBJ2-1	TGCGCCAGCAGCTTCCGGGGGAAGGACAATGAGCAGTTCTTC	CASSFRGKDNEQFF
TRBD1	TRBV4-2	-	TRBJ1-5	TGTGCCAGCAGCCCAGGACAGGGGGACAGCAATCAGCCCCAGCATTTT	CASSPGQGDSNQPQHF
TRBD1	TRBV27	-	TRBJ1-2	TGTGCCAGCAGTTTTGACACCAGGGGGCTTGGTGGCTACACCTTC	CASSFDTRGLGGYTF
TRBD1	TRBV11-3	-	TRBJ2-4	TGTGCCAGCAGCTCGGGACAGGAAAACATTCAGTACTTC	CASSSGQENIQYF
TRBD2	TRBV5-6	-	TRBJ2-7	TGTGCCAGCAGCTTCACAAGCGGGGGGGACGAGCAGTACTTC	CASSFTSGGDEQYF
TRBD2	TRBV6-5	once	TRBJ2-5	TGTGCCAGCAGTCCGCCTAGCGGGGCTACGGGGACCCAGTACTTC	CASSPPSGATGTQYF
TRBD2	TRBV7-2	-	TRBJ2-2	TGTGCCAGCAGCAATAGCGGGGGGGCCTCAAATGGGGAGCTGTTTTTT	CASSNSGGASNGELFF
TRBD2	TRBV4-1	-	TRBJ2-1	TGCGCCAGCAGCCATTTTGGCGGGGGGGCCTTGGGCTCCTACAATGAGCAGTTCTTC	CASSHFGGGALGSYNEQFF
TRBD1	TRBV11-2	-	TRBJ1-1	TGTGCCAGCAGTTACTCAGGGGGCCTCAACACTGAAGCTTTCTTT	CASSYSGGLNTEAFF
TRBD2	TRBV9	-	TRBJ2-3	TGTGCCAGCAGCGTAGGAGCTAGCGGAAGCACAGATACGCAGTATTTT	CASSVGASGSTDTQYF
-	TRBV18	-	TRBJ2-3	TGTGCCAGCTCAAGACTAGGGGACACAGATACGCAGTATTTT	CASSRLGDTDTQYF
-	TRBV7-2	many	TRBJ2-7	TGTGCCAGCAGCTCCAGGGTAAGCGGCGAGCAGTACTTC	CASSSRVSGEQYF
-	TRBV6-6	-	TRBJ1-1	TGTGCCAGCAGTTACGGGCGCAGGCTTAACACTGAAGCTTTCTTT	CASSYGRRLNTEAFF
TRBD1	TRBV4-1	-	TRBJ1-5	TGCGCCAGCAGCAAAGGACAGGGGGGGGCTAATCAGCCCCAGCATTTT	CASSKGQGGANQPQHF
-	TRBV7-2	few	TRBJ2-3	TGTGCCAGCAGCTCGCCCCCTAGGCAGTATTTT	CASSSPPRQYF
-	TRBV5-4	-	TRBJ1-6	TGTGCCAGCAGCTTGGACACCCGAAGGGATTCACCCCTCCACTTT	CASSLDTRRDSPLHF
TRBD2	TRBV4-1	-	TRBJ2-3	TGCGCCAGCAGCCAACCCCTGCTAGCGGGGGGTTCTAGCACAGATACGCAGTATTTT	CASSQPLLAGGSSTDTQYF
TRBD1	TRBV7-9	-	TRBJ1-2	TGTGCCAGCAGCTTAGAAAACAGGGGGAAAGGAGGCTACACCTTC	CASSLENRGKGGYTF
TRBD1	TRBV18	-	TRBJ1-1	TGTGCCAGCTCACCGCTCCGGGCGGGGACAGGGGTGGTAAACACTGAAGCTTTCTTT	CASSPLRAGTGVVNTEAFF
TRBD2	TRBV7-8	-	TRBJ2-7	TGTGCCAGCAGTGGGACTAGCGGGTACTACGAGCAGTACTTC	CASSGTSGYYEQYF
-	TRBV5-1	-	TRBJ2-3	TGCGCCAGCAGCCCCCGGACGGGGGGCCTCACAGATACGCAGTATTTT	CASSPRTGGLTDTQYF
-	TRBV25-1	-	TRBJ1-2	TGTGCCAGCAGTGAAGAGGGGAGGTATGGCTACACCTTC	CASSEEGRYGYTF
TRBD1	TRBV19	-	TRBJ1-5	TGTGCCAGTAGTCCGGGGACAGTCGGTCGTCAGCCCCAGCATTTT	CASSPGTVGRQPQHF